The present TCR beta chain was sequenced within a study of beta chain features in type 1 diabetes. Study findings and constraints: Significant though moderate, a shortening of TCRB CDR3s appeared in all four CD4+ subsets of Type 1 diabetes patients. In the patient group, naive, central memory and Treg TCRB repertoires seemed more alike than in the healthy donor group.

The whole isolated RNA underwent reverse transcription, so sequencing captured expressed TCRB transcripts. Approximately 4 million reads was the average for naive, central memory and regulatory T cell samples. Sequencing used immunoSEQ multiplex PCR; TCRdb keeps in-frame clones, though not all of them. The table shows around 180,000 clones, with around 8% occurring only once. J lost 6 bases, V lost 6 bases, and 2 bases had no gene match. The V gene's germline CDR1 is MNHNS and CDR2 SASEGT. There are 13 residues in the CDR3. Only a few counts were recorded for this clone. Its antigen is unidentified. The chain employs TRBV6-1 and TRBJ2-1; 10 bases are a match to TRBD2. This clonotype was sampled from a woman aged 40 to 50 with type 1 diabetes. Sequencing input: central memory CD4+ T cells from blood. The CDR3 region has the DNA TGTGCCAGCAGGAGCGGGGGGGGCAATGAGCAGTTCTTC. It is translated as CASRSGGGNEQFF.